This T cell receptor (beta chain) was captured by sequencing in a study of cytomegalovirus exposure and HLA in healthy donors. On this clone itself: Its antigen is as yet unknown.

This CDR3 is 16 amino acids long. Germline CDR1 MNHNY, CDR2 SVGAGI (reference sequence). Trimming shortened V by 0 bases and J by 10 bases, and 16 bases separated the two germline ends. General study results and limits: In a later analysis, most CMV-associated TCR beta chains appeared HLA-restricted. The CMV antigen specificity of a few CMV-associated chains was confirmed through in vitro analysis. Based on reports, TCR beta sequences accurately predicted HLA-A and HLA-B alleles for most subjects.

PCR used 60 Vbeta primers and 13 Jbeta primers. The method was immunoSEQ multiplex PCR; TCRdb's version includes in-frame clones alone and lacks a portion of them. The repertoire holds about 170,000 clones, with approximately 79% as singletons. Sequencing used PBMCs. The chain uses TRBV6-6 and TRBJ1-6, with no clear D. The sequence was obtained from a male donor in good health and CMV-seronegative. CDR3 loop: CASSYSRFGGKSPLHF. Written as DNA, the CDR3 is TGTGCCAGCAGTTACTCGCGGTTCGGAGGGAAATCACCCCTCCACTTT.